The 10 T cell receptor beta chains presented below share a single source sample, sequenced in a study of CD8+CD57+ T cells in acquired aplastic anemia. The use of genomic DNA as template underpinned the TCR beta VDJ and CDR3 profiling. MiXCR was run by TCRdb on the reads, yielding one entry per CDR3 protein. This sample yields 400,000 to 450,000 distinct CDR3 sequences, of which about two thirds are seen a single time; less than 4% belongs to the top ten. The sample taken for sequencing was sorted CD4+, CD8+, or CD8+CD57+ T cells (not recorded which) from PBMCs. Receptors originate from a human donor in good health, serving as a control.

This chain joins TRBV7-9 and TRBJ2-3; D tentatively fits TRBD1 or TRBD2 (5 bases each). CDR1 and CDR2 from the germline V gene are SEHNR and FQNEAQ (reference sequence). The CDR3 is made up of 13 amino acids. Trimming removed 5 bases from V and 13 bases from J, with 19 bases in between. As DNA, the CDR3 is TGTGCCAGCAGCCCTGTAAGGGGAGCAACGAAGTATTTT. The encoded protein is CASSPVRGATKYF. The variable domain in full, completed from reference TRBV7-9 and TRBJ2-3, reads DTGVSQNPRHKITKRGQNVTFRCDPISEHNRLYWYRQTLGQGPEFLTYFQNEAQLEKSRLLSDRFSAERPKGSFSTLEIQRTEQGDSAMYLCASSPVRGATKYFGPGTRLTVL.

CDR3 DNA sequence: TGTGCCAGCAGCAGCGTGGACAGGGTTCGATCAACCCTCCACTTT. Its translation: CASSSVDRVRSTLHF. This sequence joins TRBV9 and TRBJ1-6; 8 bases agree with TRBD1. Trimming cost V 4 bases and J 14 bases; bases outside gene matches: 14. Germline V lookup: CDR1 SGDLS, CDR2 YYNGEE. This CDR3 contains 15 residues.

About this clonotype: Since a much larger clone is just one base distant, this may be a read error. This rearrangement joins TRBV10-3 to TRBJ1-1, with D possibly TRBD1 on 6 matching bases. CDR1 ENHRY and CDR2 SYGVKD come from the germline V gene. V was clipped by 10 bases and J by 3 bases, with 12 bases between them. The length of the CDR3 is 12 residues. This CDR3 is CASRTVDTEAFF. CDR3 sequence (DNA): TGTGCCAGCCGGACAGTGGACACTGAAGCTTTCTTT.

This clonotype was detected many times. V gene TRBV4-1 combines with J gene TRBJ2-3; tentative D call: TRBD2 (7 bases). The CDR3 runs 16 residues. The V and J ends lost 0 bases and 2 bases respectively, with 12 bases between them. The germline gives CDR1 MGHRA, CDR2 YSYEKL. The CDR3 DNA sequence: TGCGCCAGCAGCCAAGATCGAGGGGGGGTCACAGATACGCAGTATTTT. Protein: CASSQDRGGVTDTQYF.

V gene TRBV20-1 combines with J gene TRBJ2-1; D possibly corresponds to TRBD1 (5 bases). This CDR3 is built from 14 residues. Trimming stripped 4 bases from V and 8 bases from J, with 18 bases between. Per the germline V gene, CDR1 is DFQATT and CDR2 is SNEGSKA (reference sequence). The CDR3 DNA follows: TGCAGTGCTATTCAGGGTACGCCTGAAGATGAGCAGTTCTTC. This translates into CSAIQGTPEDEQFF.

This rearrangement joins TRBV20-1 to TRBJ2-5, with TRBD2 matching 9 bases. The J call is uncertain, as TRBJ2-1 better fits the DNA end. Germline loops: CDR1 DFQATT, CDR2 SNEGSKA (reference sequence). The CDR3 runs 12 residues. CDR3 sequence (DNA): TGCAGTGCTTTCCGGACTAGCGATGAGCAGTTCTTC. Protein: CSAFRTSDEQFF.

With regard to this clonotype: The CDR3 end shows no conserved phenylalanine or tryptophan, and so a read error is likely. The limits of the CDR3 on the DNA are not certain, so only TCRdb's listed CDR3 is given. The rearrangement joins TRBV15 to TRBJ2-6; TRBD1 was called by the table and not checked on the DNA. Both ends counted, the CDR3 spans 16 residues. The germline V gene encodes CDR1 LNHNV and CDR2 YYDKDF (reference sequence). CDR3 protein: CATKDRGFSGANVLTV.

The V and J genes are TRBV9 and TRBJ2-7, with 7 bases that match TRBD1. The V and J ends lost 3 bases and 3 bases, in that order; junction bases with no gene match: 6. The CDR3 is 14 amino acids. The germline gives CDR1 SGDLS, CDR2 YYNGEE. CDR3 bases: TGTGCCAGCAGCGCCGGGGCAGGGGGCTACGAGCAGTACTTC. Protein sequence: CASSAGAGGYEQYF.

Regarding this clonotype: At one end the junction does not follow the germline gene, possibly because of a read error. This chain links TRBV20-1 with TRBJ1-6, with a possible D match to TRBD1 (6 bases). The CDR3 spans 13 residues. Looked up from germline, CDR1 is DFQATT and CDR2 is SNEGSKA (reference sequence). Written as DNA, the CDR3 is TGCAGTGCTCGAGACAGGCGGGGATCACCCCTCCACTTT. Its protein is CSARDRRGSPLHF.

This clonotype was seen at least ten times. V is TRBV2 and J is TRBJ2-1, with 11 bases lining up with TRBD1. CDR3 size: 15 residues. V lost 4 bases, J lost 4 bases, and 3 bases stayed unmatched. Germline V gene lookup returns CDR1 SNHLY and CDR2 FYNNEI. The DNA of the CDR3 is TGTGCCAGCAGTGTGGACAGGGGGCAATACAATGAGCAGTTCTTC. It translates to CASSVDRGQYNEQFF.